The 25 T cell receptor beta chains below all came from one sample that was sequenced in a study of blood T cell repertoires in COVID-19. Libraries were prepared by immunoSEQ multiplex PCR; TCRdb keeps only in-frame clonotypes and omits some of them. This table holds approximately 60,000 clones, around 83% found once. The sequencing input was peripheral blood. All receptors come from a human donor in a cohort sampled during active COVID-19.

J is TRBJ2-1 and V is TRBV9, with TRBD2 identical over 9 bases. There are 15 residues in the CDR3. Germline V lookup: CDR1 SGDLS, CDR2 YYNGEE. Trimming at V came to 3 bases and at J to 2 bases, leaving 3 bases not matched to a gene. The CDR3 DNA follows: TGTGCCAGCAGCGCCGCTAGCGGGACCTACAATGAGCAGTTCTTC. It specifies CASSAASGTYNEQFF.

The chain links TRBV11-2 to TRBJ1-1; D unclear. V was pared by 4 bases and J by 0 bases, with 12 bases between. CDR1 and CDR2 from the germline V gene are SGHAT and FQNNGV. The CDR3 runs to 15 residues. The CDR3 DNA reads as TGTGCCAGCAGCTCCGGTAGTGGTATGAACACTGAAGCTTTCTTT. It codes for CASSSGSGMNTEAFF.

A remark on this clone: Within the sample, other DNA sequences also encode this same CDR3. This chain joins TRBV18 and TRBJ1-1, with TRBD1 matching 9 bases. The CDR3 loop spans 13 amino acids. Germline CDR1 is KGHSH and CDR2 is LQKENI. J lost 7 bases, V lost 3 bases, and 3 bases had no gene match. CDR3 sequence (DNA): TGTGCCAGCTCACCCGGACAGGGGTATGAAGCTTTCTTT. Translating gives CASSPGQGYEAFF.

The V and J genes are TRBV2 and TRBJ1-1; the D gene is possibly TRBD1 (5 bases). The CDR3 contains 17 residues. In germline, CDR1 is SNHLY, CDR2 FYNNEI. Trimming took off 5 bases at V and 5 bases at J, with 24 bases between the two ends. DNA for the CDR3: TGTGCCAGCAGTCGCCCGGGGGGGGAAAGCAAAAAGACTGAAGCTTTCTTT. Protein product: CASSRPGGESKKTEAFF.

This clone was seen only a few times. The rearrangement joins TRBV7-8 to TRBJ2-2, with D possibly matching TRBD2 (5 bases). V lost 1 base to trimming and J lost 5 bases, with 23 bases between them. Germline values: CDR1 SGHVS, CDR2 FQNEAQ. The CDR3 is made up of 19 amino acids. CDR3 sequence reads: CASSLGWVLAGRETGELFF. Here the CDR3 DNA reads TGTGCCAGCAGCTTAGGCTGGGTATTGGCGGGCCGAGAGACCGGGGAGCTGTTTTTT. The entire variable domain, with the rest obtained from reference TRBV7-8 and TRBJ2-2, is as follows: GAGVSQSPRYKVAKRGQDVALRCDPISGHVSLFWYQQALGQGPEFLTYFQNEAQLDKSGLPSDRFFAERPEGSVSTLKIQRTQQEDSAVYLCASSLGWVLAGRETGELFFGEGSRLTVL.

The CDR3 spells CASGLVLGGVDNEQFF. CDR3 nucleotide sequence: TGTGCTAGTGGTTTGGTACTTGGAGGGGTGGACAATGAGCAGTTCTTC. The V call is TRBV12-5, the J call TRBJ2-1; D is perhaps TRBD2 (6 bases). With 0 bases removed from V and 5 bases from J, the gap between germline ends came to 14 bases. The CDR3 length is 16 residues. CDR1 is LGHNT and CDR2 is FRNRAP in the germline V gene.

CDR3: CSASPHSDLYEQYF. Written as DNA, the CDR3 is TGCAGTGCTAGTCCCCACAGTGACCTCTACGAGCAGTACTTC. The chain employs TRBV20-1 and TRBJ2-7; D remains unclear. The ends were cut back, 3 bases at V and 3 bases at J, with 15 bases in the middle. The CDR3 length is 14 residues. Germline V gives CDR1 DFQATT, CDR2 SNEGSKA (reference sequence).

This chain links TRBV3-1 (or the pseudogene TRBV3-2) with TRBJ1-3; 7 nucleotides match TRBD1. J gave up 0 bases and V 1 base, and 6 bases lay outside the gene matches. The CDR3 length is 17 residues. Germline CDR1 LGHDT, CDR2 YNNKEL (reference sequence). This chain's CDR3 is CASSQGYRGISGNTIYF. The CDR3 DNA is TGTGCCAGCAGCCAAGGTTACAGGGGCATCTCTGGAAACACCATATATTTT.

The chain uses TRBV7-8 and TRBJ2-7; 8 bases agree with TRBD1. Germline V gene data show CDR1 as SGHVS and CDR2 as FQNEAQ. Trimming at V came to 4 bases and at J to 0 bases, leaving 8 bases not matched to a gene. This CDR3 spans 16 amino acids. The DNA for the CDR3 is TGTGCCAGCAGCTCGAGCGGCGGGACAGGCTCCTACGAGCAGTACTTC. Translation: CASSSSGGTGSYEQYF.

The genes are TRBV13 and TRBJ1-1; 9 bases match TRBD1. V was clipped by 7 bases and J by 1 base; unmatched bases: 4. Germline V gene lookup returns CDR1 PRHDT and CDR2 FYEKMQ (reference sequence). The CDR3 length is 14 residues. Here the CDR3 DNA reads TGTGCCAGCACTCGGGGACAGGGGAACACTGAAGCTTTCTTT. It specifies CASTRGQGNTEAFF.

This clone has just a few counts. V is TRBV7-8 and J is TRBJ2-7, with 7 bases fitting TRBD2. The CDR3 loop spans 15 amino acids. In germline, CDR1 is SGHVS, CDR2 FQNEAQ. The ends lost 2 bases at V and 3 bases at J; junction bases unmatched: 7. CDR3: CASSLSSGRVYEQYF. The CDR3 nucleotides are TGTGCCAGCAGCTTATCGTCGGGGAGGGTCTACGAGCAGTACTTC.

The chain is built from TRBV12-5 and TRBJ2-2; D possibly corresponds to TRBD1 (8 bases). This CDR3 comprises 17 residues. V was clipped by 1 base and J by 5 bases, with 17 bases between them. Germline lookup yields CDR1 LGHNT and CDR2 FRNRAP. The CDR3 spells CASGLAYRGGRTGELFF. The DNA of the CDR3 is TGTGCTAGTGGTTTGGCGTACAGGGGGGGACGTACCGGGGAGCTGTTTTTT.

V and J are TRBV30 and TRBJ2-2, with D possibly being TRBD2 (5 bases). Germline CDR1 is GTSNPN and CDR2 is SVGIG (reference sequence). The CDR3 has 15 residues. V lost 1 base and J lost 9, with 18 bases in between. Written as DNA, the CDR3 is TGTGCCTGGAGTGATCCAGGACTTAGGATCCGGGAGCTGTTTTTT. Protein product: CAWSDPGLRIRELFF. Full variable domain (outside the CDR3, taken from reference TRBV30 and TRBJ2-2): SQTIHQWPATLVQPVGSPLSLECTVEGTSNPNLYWYRQAAGRGLQLLFYSVGIGQISSEVPQNLSASRPQDRQFILSSKKLLLSDSGFYLCAWSDPGLRIRELFFGEGSRLTVL.

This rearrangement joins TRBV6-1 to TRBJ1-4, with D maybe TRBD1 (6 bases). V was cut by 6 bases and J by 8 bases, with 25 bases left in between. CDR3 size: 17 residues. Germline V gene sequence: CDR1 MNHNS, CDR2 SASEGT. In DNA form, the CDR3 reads TGTGCCAGCAGAGAACGGGACAAACGACGACGACTAGAAAAACTGTTTTTT. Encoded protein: CASRERDKRRRLEKLFF.

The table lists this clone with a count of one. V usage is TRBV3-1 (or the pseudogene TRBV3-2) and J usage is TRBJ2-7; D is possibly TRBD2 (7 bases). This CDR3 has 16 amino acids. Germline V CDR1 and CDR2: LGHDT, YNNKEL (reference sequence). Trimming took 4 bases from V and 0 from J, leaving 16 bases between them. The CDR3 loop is CASSRGGLRSSYEQYF. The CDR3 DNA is TGTGCCAGCAGCCGGGGGGGGCTTAGAAGCTCCTACGAGCAGTACTTC.

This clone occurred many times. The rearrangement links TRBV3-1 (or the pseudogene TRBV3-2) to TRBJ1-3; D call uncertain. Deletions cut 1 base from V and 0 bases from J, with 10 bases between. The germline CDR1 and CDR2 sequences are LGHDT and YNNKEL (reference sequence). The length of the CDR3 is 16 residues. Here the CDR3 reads CASSQGSRYSGNTIYF. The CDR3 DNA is TGTGCCAGCAGCCAAGGGTCGAGGTACTCTGGAAACACCATATATTTT.

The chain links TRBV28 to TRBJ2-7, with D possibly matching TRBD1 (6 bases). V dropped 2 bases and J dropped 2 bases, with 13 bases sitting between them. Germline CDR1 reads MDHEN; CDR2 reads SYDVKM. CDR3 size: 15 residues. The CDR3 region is CASSLPRTVTYEQYF. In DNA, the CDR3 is TGTGCCAGCAGTTTACCCCGGACAGTGACCTACGAGCAGTACTTC. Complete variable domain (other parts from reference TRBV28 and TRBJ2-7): DVKVTQSSRYLVKRTGEKVFLECVQDMDHENMFWYRQDPGLGLRLIYFSYDVKMKEKGDIPEGYSVSREKKERFSLILESASTNQTSMYLCASSLPRTVTYEQYFGPGTRLTVT.

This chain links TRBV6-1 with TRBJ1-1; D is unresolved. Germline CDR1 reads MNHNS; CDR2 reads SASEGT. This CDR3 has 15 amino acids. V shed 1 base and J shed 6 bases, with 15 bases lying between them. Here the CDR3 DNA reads TGTGCCAGCAGTGAAGTTCCCCGCCCAAGAGCTGAAGCTTTCTTT. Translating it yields CASSEVPRPRAEAFF.

CDR3 sequence (DNA): TGTGCCAGCAGCTCGCGCGGCGGCCTCAACACCGGGGAGCTGTTTTTT. As protein: CASSSRGGLNTGELFF. The chain is built from TRBV7-9 and TRBJ2-2; no reliable D call. The length of the CDR3 is 16 residues. The V end was cut by 4 bases, the J end by 2 bases, with 14 bases between. From germline, CDR1 is SEHNR and CDR2 FQNEAQ (reference sequence).

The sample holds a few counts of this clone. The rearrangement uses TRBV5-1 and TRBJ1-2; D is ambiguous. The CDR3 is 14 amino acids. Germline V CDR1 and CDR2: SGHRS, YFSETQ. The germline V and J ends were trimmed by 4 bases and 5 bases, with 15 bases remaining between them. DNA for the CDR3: TGCGCCAGCAGCCAGGTGGAGGGAGTTTATGGCTACACCTTC. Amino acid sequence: CASSQVEGVYGYTF.

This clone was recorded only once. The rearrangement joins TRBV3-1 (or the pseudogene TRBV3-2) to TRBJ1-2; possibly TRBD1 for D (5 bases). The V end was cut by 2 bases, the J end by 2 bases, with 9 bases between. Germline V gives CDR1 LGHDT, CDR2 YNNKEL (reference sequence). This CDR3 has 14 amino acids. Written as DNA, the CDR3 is TGTGCCAGCAGCCAATTTACAGGAAACTATGGCTACACCTTC. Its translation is CASSQFTGNYGYTF.

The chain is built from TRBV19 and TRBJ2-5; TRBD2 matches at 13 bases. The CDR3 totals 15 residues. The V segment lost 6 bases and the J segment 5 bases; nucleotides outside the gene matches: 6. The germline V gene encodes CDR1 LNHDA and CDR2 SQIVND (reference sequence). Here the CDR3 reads CASRVTSGRGETQYF. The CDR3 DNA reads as TGTGCCAGTAGGGTTACTAGCGGGAGGGGGGAGACCCAGTACTTC.

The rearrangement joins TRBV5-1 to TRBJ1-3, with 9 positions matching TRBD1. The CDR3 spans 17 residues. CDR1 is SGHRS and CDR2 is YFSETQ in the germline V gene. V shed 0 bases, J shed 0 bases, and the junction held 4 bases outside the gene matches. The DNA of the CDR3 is TGCGCCAGCAGCTTGGAGGGACAGGGCAGCTCTGGAAACACCATATATTTT. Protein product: CASSLEGQGSSGNTIYF.

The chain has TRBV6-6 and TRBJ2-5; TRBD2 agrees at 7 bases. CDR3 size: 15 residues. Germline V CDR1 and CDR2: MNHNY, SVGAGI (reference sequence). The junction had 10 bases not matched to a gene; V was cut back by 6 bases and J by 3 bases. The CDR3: CASRTARAGEETQYF. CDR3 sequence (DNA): TGTGCCAGCAGGACAGCCAGGGCGGGAGAAGAGACCCAGTACTTC.

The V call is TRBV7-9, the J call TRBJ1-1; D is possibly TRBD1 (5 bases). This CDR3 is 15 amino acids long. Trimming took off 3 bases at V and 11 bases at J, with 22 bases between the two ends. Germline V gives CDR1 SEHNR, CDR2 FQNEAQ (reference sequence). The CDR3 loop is CASSLNRPNTRGAFF. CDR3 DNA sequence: TGTGCCAGCAGCTTGAACCGGCCGAATACTCGGGGGGCTTTCTTT. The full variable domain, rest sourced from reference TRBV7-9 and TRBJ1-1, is DTGVSQNPRHKITKRGQNVTFRCDPISEHNRLYWYRQTLGQGPEFLTYFQNEAQLEKSRLLSDRFSAERPKGSFSTLEIQRTEQGDSAMYLCASSLNRPNTRGAFFGQGTRLTVV.